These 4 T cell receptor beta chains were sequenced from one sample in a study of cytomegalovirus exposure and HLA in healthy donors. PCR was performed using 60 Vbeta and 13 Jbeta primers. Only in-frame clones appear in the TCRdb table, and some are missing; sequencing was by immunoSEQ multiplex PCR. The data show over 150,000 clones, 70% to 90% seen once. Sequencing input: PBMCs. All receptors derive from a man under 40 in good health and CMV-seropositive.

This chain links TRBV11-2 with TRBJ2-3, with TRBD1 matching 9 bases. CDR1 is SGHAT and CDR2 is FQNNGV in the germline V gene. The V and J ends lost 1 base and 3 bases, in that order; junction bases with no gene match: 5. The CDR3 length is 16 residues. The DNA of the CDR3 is TGTGCCAGCAGCTTAGCGGGACAGGGTGTAACAGATACGCAGTATTTT. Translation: CASSLAGQGVTDTQYF.

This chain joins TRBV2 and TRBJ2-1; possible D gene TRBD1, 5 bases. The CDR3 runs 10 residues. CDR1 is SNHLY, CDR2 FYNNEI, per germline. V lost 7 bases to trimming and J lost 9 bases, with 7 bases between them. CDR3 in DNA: TGTGCCAGCAAGGGGTTTGAGCAGTTCTTC. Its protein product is CASKGFEQFF.

Here the CDR3 reads CSVDDRRTDKAFF. CDR3 sequence (DNA): TGCAGCGTTGATGATCGCCGGACTGACAAAGCTTTCTTT. The chain combines TRBV29-1 with TRBJ1-1; no clear D gene. Germline V gives CDR1 SQVTM, CDR2 ANQGSEA. CDR3 length: 13 residues. V lost 3 bases and J 9 bases, leaving 17 bases between the germline ends.

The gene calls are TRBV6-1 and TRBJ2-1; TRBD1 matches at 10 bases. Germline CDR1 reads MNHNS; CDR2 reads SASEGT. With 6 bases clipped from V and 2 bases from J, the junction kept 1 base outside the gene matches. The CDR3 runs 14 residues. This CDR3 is CASSDRGPYNEQFF. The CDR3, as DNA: TGTGCCAGCAGCGACAGGGGGCCCTACAATGAGCAGTTCTTC.